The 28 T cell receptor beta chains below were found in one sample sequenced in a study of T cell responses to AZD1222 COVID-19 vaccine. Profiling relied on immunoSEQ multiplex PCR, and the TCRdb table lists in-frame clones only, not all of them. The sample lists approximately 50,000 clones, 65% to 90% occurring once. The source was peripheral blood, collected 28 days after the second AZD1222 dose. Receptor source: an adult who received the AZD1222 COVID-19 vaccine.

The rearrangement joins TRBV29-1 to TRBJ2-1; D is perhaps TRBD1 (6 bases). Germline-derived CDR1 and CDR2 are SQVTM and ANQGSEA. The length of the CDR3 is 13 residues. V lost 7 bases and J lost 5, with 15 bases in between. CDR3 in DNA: TGCAGCGCCGAGGACAGCTTAAACAATGAGCAGTTCTTC. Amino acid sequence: CSAEDSLNNEQFF.

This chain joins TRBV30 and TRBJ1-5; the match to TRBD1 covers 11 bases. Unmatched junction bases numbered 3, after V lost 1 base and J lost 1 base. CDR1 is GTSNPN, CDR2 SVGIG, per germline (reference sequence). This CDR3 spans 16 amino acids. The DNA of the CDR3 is TGTGCCTGGAGTGGGACAGGGGGCCTCAGCAATCAGCCCCAGCATTTT. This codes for CAWSGTGGLSNQPQHF.

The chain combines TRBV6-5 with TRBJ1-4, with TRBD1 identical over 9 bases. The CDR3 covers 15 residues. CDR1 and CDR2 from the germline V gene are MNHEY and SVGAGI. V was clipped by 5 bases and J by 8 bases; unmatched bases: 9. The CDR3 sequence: CASSPADRGREKLFF. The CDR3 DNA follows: TGTGCCAGCAGTCCTGCGGACAGGGGTCGGGAAAAACTGTTTTTT.

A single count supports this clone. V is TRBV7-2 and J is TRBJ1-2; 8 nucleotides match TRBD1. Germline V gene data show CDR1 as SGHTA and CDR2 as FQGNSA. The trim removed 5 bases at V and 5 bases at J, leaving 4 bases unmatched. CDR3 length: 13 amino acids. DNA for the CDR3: TGTGCCAGCAGCCGGACAGGGTCGTATGGCTACACCTTC. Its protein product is CASSRTGSYGYTF.

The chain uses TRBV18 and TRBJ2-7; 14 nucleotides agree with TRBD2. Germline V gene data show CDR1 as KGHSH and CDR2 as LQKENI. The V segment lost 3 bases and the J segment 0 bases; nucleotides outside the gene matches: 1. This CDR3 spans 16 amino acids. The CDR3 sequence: CASSPTSGRDSYEQYF. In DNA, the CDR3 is TGTGCCAGCTCACCGACTAGCGGGAGGGACTCCTACGAGCAGTACTTC.

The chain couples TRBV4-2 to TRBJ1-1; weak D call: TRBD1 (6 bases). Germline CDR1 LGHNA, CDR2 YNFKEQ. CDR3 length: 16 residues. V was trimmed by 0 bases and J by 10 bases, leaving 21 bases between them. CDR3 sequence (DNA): TGTGCCAGCAGCCAAGAGCGGTTGGGGGCGATCCGTCTAGCTTTCTTT. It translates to CASSQERLGAIRLAFF.

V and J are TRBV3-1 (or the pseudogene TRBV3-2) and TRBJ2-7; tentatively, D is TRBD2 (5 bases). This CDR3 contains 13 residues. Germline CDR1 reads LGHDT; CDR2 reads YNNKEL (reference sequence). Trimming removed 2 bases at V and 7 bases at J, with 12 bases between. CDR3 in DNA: TGTGCCAGCAGCCAAACCCGACCGGGGGAGCAGTACTTC. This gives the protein CASSQTRPGEQYF.

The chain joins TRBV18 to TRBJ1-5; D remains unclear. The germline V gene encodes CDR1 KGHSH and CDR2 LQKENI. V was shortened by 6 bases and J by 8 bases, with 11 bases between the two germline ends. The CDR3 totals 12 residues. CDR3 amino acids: CASSLTLEPQHF. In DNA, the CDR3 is TGTGCCAGCTCCCTAACTCTTGAGCCCCAGCATTTT.

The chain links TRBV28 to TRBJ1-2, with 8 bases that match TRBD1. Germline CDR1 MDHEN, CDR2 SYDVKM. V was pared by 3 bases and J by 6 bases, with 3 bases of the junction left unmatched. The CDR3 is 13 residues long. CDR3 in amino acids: CASSFQGANGYTF. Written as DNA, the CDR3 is TGTGCCAGCAGTTTCCAGGGGGCGAATGGCTACACCTTC.

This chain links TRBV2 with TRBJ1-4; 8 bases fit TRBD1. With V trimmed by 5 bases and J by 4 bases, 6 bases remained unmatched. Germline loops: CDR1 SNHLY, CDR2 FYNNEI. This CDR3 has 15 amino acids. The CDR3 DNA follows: TGTGCCAGCAGTTGGGGGGGACAGGATAATGAAAAACTGTTTTTT. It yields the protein CASSWGGQDNEKLFF.

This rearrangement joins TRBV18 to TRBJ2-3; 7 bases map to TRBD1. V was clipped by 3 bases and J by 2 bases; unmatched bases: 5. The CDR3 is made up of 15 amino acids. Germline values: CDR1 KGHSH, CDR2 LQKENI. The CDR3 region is CASSPTTGVTDTQYF. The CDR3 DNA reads TGTGCCAGCTCACCGACAACAGGGGTCACAGATACGCAGTATTTT.

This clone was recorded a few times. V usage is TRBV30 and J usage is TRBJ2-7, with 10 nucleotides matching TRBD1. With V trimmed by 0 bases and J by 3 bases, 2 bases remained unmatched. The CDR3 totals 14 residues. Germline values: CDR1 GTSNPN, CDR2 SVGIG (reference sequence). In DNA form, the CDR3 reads TGTGCCTGGAGTGTCGGACAGGGGGACTACGAGCAGTACTTC. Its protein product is CAWSVGQGDYEQYF.

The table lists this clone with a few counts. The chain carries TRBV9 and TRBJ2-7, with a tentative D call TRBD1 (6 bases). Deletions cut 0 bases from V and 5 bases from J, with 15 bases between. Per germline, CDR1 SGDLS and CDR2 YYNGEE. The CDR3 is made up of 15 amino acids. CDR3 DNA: TGTGCCAGCAGCGTAGGTTCCCAGGGGCCAGACGAGCAGTACTTC. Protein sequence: CASSVGSQGPDEQYF.

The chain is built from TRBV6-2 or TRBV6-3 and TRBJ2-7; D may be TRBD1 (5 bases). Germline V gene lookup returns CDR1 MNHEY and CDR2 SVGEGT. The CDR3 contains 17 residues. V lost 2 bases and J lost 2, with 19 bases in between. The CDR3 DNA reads TGTGCCAGCAGTTACCGGCAGAAGACAGAGAGAACCTACGAGCAGTACTTC. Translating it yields CASSYRQKTERTYEQYF.

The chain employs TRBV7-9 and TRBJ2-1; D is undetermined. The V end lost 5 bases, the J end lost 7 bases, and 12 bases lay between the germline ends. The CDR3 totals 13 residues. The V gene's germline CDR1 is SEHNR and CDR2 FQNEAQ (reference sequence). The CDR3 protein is CASSLDLGNEQFF. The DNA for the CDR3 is TGTGCCAGCAGCCTGGATTTGGGGAATGAGCAGTTCTTC. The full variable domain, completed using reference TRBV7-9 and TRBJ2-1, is DTGVSQNPRHKITKRGQNVTFRCDPISEHNRLYWYRQTLGQGPEFLTYFQNEAQLEKSRLLSDRFSAERPKGSFSTLEIQRTEQGDSAMYLCASSLDLGNEQFFGPGTRLTVL.

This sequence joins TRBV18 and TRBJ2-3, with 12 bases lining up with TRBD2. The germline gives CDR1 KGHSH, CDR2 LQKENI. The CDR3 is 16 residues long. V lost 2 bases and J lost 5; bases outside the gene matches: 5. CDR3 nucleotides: TGTGCCAGCTCACCAATGCTAGCGGGAGGGAAAGATACGCAGTATTTT. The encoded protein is CASSPMLAGGKDTQYF.

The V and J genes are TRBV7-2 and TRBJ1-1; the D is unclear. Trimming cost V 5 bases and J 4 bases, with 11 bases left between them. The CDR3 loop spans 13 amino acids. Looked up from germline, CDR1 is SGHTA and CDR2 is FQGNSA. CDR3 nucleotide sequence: TGTGCCAGCAGCCCCGAGGCGCTCACTGAAGCTTTCTTT. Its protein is CASSPEALTEAFF.

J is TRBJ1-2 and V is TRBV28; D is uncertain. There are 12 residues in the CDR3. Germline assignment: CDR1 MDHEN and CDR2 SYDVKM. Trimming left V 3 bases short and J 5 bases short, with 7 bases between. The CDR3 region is CASSLDLYGYTF. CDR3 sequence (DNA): TGTGCCAGCAGTTTGGACCTATATGGCTACACCTTC.

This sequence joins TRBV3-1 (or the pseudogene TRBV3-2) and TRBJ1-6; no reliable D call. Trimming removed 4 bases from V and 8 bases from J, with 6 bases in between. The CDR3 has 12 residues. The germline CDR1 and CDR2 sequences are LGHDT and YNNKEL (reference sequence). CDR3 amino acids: CASSLAHSPLHF. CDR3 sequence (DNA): TGTGCCAGCAGCCTTGCCCATTCACCCCTCCACTTT.

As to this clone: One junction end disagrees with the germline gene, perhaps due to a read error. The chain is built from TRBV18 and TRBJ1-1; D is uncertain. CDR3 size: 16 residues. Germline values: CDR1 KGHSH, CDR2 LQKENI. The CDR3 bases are TGTGCCAGCTCCCTAAATTCGGGGTCCGGGAACCCTGAAGCTTTCTTT. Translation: CASSLNSGSGNPEAFF.

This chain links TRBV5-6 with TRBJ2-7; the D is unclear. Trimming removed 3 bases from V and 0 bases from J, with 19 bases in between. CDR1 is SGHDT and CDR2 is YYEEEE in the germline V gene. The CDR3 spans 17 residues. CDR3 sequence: CASSSLDGPYSSYEQYF. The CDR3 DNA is TGTGCCAGCAGCTCGTTAGACGGTCCATACAGCTCCTACGAGCAGTACTTC.

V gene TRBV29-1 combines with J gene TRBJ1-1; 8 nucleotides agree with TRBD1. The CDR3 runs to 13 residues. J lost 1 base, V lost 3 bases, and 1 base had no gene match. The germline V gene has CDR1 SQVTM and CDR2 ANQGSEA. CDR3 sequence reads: CSVEGQENTEAFF. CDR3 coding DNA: TGCAGCGTTGAGGGACAGGAGAACACTGAAGCTTTCTTT.

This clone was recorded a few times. For the CDR3, the DNA is TGTGCCAGCAGCTTAGCGGGGACAGGGAATCAGCCCCAGCATTTT. It is translated as CASSLAGTGNQPQHF. The chain joins TRBV7-8 to TRBJ1-5; 9 bases fit TRBD1. The CDR3 covers 15 residues. After removal of 0 bases from V and 4 bases from J, the junction contained 1 base not matched to a gene. CDR1 SGHVS and CDR2 FQNEAQ come from the germline V gene.

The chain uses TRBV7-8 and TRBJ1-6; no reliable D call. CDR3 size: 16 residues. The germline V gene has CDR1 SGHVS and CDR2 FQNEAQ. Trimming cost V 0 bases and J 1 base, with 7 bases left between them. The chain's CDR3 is CASSLASGSYNSPLHF. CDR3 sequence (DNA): TGTGCCAGCAGCTTAGCCAGCGGATCCTATAATTCACCCCTCCACTTT. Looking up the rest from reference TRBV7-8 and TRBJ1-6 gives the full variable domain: GAGVSQSPRYKVAKRGQDVALRCDPISGHVSLFWYQQALGQGPEFLTYFQNEAQLDKSGLPSDRFFAERPEGSVSTLKIQRTQQEDSAVYLCASSLASGSYNSPLHFGNGTRLTVT.

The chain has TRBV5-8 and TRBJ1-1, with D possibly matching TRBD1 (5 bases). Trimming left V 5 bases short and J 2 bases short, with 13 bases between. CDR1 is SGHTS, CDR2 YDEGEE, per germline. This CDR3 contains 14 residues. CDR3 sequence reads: CASRYSTANTEAFF. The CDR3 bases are TGTGCCAGCAGATACTCGACAGCAAACACTGAAGCTTTCTTT.

CDR3 region: CASRPGGQPQHF. CDR3 in DNA: TGTGCCAGCAGACCTGGGGGTCAGCCCCAGCATTTT. The chain has TRBV28 and TRBJ1-5, with D maybe TRBD1 (5 bases). Between the trimmed V and J ends, which lost 6 bases and 6 bases, there was a span of 9 bases. The CDR3 is made up of 12 amino acids. The germline CDR1 and CDR2 sequences are MDHEN and SYDVKM. Full variable domain (remainder filled in from reference TRBV28 and TRBJ1-5): DVKVTQSSRYLVKRTGEKVFLECVQDMDHENMFWYRQDPGLGLRLIYFSYDVKMKEKGDIPEGYSVSREKKERFSLILESASTNQTSMYLCASRPGGQPQHFGDGTRLSIL.

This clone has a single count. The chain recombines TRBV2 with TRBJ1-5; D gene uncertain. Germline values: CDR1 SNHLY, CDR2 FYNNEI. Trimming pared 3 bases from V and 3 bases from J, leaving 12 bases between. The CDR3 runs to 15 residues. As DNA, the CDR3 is TGTGCCAGCAGTGACGTGTCAGGAAACAATCAGCCCCAGCATTTT. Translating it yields CASSDVSGNNQPQHF.

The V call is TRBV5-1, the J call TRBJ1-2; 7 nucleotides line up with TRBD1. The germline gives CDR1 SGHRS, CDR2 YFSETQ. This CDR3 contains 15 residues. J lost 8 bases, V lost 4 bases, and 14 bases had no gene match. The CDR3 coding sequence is TGCGCCAGCAGCCCCCGCGGGGGTACAGGGGACGGCTACACCTTC. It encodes CASSPRGGTGDGYTF.